This TCR beta chain derives from a study of blood T cell repertoires in COVID-19. Study context: The samples span acute and convalescent COVID-19 from the United States, Italy and Spain.

In the source study's methods: Nucleated cell counts were estimated from reference gene primer amplification. Produced via immunoSEQ multiplex PCR; TCRdb's table is partial and in-frame only. That table furnishes V, J and clone size, whereas the DNA furnished D and trimming. This repertoire shows approximately 97,000 clones, 90% found once; its top ten account for 1.5% to 2%. This CDR3 is built from 13 residues. The V gene's germline CDR1 is MNHEY and CDR2 SVGAGI. V shed 6 bases and J 5 bases; nucleotides not matched to a gene: 6. This TCR was sampled from a man aged 55-75 years with acute or convalescent COVID-19. The source material was peripheral blood. V is TRBV6-5 and J is TRBJ1-2; 7 nucleotides match TRBD1. CDR3 in DNA: TGTGCCAGCAGAGACAGGGCCCTATATGGCTACACCTTC. It encodes CASRDRALYGYTF.